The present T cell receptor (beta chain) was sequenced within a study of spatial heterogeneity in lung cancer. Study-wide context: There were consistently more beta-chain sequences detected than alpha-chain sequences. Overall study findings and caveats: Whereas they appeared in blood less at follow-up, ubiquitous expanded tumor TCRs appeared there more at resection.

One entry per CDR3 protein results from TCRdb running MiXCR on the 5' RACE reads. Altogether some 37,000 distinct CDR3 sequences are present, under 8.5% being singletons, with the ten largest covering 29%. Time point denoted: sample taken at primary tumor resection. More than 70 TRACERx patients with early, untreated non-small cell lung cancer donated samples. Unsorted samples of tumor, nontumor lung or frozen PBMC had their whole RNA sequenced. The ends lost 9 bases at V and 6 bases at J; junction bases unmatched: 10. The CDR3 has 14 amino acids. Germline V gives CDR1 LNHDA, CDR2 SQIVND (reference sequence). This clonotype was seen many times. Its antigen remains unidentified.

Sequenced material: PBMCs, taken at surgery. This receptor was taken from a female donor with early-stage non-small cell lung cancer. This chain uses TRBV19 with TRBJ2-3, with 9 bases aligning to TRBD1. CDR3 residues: CASLSTGGADTQYF. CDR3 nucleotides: TGTGCCAGCCTGAGTACAGGGGGCGCGGATACGCAGTATTTT.